This TCR beta chain was sequenced for a study of blood T cell repertoires in COVID-19. Study in general: The United States, Italy and Spain were the sources of the acute and convalescent COVID-19 samples. PBMCs, B-cell-depleted T cells, or T cells were the source of the cDNA or gDNA that made up the material.

Authors' processing steps: Amplifying reference gene primers gave estimates of nucleated cell counts. Clones were read by immunoSEQ multiplex PCR, and TCRdb kept only the in-frame ones, dropping some. That table gives V, J and clone size, and the DNA gave D and trimming. This table holds tens of thousands of clones, about four fifths found once. The sequenced sample consisted of peripheral blood. The receptor's source is a man of 80 years or more with active or convalescent COVID-19.

CDR3 sequence reads: CASSHFGTDHQGNTIYF. The CDR3, as DNA: TGCGCCAGCAGCCACTTCGGGACAGACCACCAAGGAAACACCATATATTTT. The V and J genes are TRBV4-1 and TRBJ1-3, with 7 bases aligning to TRBD1. The germline CDR1 and CDR2 sequences are MGHRA and YSYEKL. The junction had 12 bases not matched to a gene; V was cut back by 3 bases and J by 4 bases. The CDR3 length is 17 residues.